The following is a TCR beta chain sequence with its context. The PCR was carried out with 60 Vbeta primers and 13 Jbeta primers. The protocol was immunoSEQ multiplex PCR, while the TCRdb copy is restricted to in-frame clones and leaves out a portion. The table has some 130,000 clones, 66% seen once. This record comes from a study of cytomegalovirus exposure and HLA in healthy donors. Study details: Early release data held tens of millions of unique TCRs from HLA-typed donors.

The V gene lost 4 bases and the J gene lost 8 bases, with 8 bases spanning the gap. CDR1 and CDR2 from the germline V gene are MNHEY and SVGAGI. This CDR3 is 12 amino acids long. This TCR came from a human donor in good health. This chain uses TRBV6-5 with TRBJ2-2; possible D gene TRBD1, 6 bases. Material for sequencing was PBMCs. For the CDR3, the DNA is TGTGCCAGCAGTTTGACAGGAGGGGAGCTGTTTTTT. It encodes CASSLTGGELFF.